Below, one T cell receptor (beta chain) is given with its context. Its target is unknown. A clone one base away is much larger, so this may be a read error. Then a second PCR, running roughly 7 to 11 cycles, was carried out with a sample-barcoded 5' primer and a J-beta primer mix. TCRdb ran MiXCR on the 5' RACE reads and lists one entry per CDR3 protein. This table has under 750,000 distinct CDR3 sequences, more than 45% appearing once. This specimen comes from a study of blood T cells in healthy people across ages. In the study overall: Template-switching capture recovered about one barcoded beta molecule per two T cells. Study observations and caveats: Donor CMV status was unknown, possibly confounding expanded clonotype changes.

The CDR3 runs 16 residues. CDR1 is KGHDR and CDR2 is SFDVKD in the germline V gene. The sequencing sample was made of blood. This sequence originates from a man older than 75 in good health. This chain joins TRBV24-1 and TRBJ2-1, with D tentatively TRBD2 (5 bases). Near its end, the DNA agrees better with TRBJ2-7, so the J call may be wrong. The CDR3 DNA sequence: TGTGCCACCAGTGATTTCGAGGGAAGTTCCTACAATGAGCAGTACTTC. It translates to CATSDFEGSSYNEQYF.